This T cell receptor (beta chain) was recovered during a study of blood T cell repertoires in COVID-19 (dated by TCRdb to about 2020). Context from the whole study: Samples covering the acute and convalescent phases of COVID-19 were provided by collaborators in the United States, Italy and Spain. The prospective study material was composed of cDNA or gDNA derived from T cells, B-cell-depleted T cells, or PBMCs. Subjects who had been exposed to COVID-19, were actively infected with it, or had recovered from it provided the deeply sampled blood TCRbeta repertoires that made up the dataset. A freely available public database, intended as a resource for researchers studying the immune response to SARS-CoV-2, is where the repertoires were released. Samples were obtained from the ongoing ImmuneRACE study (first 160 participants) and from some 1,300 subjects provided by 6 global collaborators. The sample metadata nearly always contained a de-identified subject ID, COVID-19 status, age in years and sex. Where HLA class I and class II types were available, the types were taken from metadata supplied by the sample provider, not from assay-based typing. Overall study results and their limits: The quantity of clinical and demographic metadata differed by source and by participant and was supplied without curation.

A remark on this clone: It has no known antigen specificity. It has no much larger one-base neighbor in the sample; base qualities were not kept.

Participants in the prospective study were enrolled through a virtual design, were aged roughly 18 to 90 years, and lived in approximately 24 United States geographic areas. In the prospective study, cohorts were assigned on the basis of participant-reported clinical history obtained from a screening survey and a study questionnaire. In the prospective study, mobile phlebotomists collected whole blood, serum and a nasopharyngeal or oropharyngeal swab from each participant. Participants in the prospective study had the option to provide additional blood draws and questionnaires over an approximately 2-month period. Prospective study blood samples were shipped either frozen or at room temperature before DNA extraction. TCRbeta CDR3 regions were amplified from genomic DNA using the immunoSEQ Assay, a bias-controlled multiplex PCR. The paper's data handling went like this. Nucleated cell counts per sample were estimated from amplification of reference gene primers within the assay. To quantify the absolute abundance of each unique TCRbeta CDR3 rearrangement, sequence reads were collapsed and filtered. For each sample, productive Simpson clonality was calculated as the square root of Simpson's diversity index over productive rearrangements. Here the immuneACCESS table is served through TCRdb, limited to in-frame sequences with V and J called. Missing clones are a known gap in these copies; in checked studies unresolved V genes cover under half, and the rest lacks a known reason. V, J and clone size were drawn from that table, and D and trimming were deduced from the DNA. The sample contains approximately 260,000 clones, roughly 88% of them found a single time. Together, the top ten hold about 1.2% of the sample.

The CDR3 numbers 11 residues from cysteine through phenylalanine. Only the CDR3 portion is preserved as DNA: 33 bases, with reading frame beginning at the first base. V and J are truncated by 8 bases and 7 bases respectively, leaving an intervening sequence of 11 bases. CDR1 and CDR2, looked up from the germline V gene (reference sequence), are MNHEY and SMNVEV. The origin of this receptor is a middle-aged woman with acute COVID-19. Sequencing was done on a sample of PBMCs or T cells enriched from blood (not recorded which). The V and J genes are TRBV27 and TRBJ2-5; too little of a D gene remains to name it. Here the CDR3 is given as CASRSFGTQYF. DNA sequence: TGTGCCAGCCGATCTTTCGGGACCCAGTACTTC.